This T cell receptor beta chain was identified in a study of T cell clones after liver transplantation. Study findings and constraints: Small, mixed patient groups and varying post-transplant times limit these conclusions.

In the case of this clone: Antigen specificity is unknown.

TCRdb's table, derived via immunoSEQ multiplex PCR, lists solely in-frame clones and lacks some. Of roughly 80,000 clones in the sample, approximately 87% were seen once. J was trimmed by 1 base and V by 5 bases; bases with no gene match: 2. CDR1 SGHTA and CDR2 FQGTGA come from the germline V gene. The CDR3 loop spans 15 amino acids. Sorting of unstimulated PBMCs yielded separate CD3+CD4+ and CD3+CD8+ fractions. The source material was CD4+ T cells from blood, sampled at the 22-month timepoint. The chain couples TRBV7-3 to TRBJ2-2, with 9 bases matching TRBD2. The sequence derives from a human patient who received a liver transplant. Some T cells may be provided by the graft donor. CDR3 in amino acids: CASSVSGGNTGELFF. The DNA of the CDR3 is TGTGCCAGCAGCGTTAGCGGGGGGAACACCGGGGAGCTGTTTTTT.